The 29 T cell receptor beta chains presented below share a single source sample, sequenced in a study of identical twins. MiXCR was run by TCRdb on the 5' RACE reads, yielding one entry per CDR3 protein. The repertoire holds more than 1.5 million distinct CDR3 sequences, with around 29% as singletons. Source material: cord blood. The receptor source for this set is a newborn girl in good health.

This clonotype turned up a few times. This chain connects TRBV20-1 to TRBJ2-3; 7 bases line up with TRBD2. Per the germline V gene, CDR1 is DFQATT and CDR2 is SNEGSKA (reference sequence). V shed 2 bases and J 8 bases; nucleotides not matched to a gene: 7. CDR3 length: 13 residues. CDR3 loop: CSARPGGGGTQYF. The CDR3, as DNA: TGCAGTGCTAGACCAGGCGGGGGAGGTACGCAGTATTTT.

The chain uses TRBV4-3 and TRBJ2-7; TRBD1 agrees at 9 bases. The CDR3 loop spans 15 amino acids. V gave up 0 bases and J gave up 7 bases; unmatched junction bases: 7. Germline V CDR1 and CDR2: LGHNA, YSLEER. Written as DNA, the CDR3 is TGCGCCAGCAGCCAAGATTGGAGACAGGGGGATGAGCAGTACTTC. This translates into CASSQDWRQGDEQYF.

This clonotype has only a few counts. This chain links TRBV6-2 or TRBV6-3 with TRBJ1-1, with TRBD1 matching over 7 bases. With V trimmed by 7 bases and J by 0 bases, 5 bases remained unmatched. There are 14 residues in the CDR3. Germline loops: CDR1 MNHEY, CDR2 SVGEGT. The CDR3 sequence: CASIRDRVNTEAFF. The CDR3 DNA sequence: TGTGCCAGCATCAGAGACAGGGTGAACACTGAAGCTTTCTTT.

The chain carries TRBV4-1 and TRBJ1-1; 9 bases match TRBD1. Losses at the gene ends were 7 bases for V and 6 bases for J; bases not matched to a gene: 21. CDR1 and CDR2 from the germline V gene are MGHRA and YSYEKL. The CDR3 contains 18 residues. As DNA, the CDR3 is TGCGCCAGCATCCCAGCCATGTACCGGGGAACAGGGGGCCCTGAAGCTTTCTTT. Its translation: CASIPAMYRGTGGPEAFF.

The chain couples TRBV24-1 to TRBJ1-1; D unclear. With 3 bases removed from V and 10 bases from J, the gap between germline ends came to 14 bases. Germline lookup yields CDR1 KGHDR and CDR2 SFDVKD. CDR3 length equals 13 residues. For the CDR3, the DNA is TGTGCCACCAGTGATCCCCTATTACAGAGAGCTTTCTTT. Amino acids: CATSDPLLQRAFF.

This chain joins TRBV11-3 and TRBJ2-3; perhaps D is TRBD1 or TRBD2 (6 bases each). The CDR3 runs to 14 residues. Trimming removed 4 bases at V and 4 bases at J, with 12 bases between. CDR1 and CDR2 (germline): SGHNT, YENEEA. In DNA form, the CDR3 reads TGTGCCAGCAGCTCACCTAGGGGGGCAGATACGCAGTATTTT. Protein product: CASSSPRGADTQYF.

At least ten counts were recorded for this clonotype. The chain is built from TRBV25-1 and TRBJ2-1; D unresolved. Trimming removed 2 bases from V and 0 bases from J, with 5 bases in between. CDR1 is MGHDK and CDR2 is SYGVNS in the germline V gene. The CDR3 has 14 residues. In nucleotides, the CDR3 is TGTGCCAGCAGTGAAGGTAGCTCCTACAATGAGCAGTTCTTC. Translation: CASSEGSSYNEQFF. Variable domain in full (rest from reference TRBV25-1 and TRBJ2-1): EADIYQTPRYLVIGTGKKITLECSQTMGHDKMYWYQQDPGMELHLIHYSYGVNSTEKGDLSSESTVSRIRTEHFPLTLESARPSHTSQYLCASSEGSSYNEQFFGPGTRLTVL.

V usage is TRBV20-1 and J usage is TRBJ2-7, with 9 bases fitting TRBD1. The CDR3 runs 12 residues. With V trimmed by 6 bases and J by 4 bases, 4 bases remained unmatched. CDR1 DFQATT and CDR2 SNEGSKA come from the germline V gene (reference sequence). CDR3 sequence: CSAQTGGYEQYF. The CDR3 DNA sequence: TGCAGTGCCCAGACAGGGGGGTACGAGCAGTACTTC.

The chain carries TRBV5-1 and TRBJ2-5; 7 nucleotides match TRBD2. V trimming: 5 bases; J trimming: 5 bases; junction bases outside the gene matches: 15. There are 16 residues in the CDR3. Germline V gene lookup returns CDR1 SGHRS and CDR2 YFSETQ. Written as DNA, the CDR3 is TGCGCCAGCAGTGATCTCAAGGCGGGAGCCCAGGAGACCCAGTACTTC. This encodes CASSDLKAGAQETQYF.

This clonotype was found many times. The chain uses TRBV5-1 and TRBJ2-3, with D perhaps matching TRBD1 (5 bases). This CDR3 contains 18 residues. Looked up from germline, CDR1 is SGHRS and CDR2 is YFSETQ. Trimming removed 3 bases from V and 2 bases from J, with 22 bases in between. The CDR3 here is CASSSATYGARYTDTQYF. DNA of the CDR3: TGCGCCAGCAGCTCCGCTACGTATGGGGCAAGGTACACAGATACGCAGTATTTT.

The rearrangement links TRBV29-1 to TRBJ2-3; 12 bases agree with TRBD2. The CDR3 spans 15 residues. Trimming at V came to 6 bases and at J to 4 bases, leaving 8 bases not matched to a gene. CDR1 and CDR2 from the germline V gene are SQVTM and ANQGSEA. CDR3 sequence (DNA): TGCAGCGTCGTTGGACTAGCGGGAAAGTCAGATACGCAGTATTTT. Amino acid sequence: CSVVGLAGKSDTQYF.

V gene TRBV10-3 combines with J gene TRBJ1-5, with TRBD1 identical over 9 bases. Looked up from germline, CDR1 is ENHRY and CDR2 is SYGVKD. The CDR3 runs 16 residues. V lost 4 bases and J lost 2; bases outside the gene matches: 6. The CDR3 spells CAISGGQGDGNQPQHF. The CDR3 region has the DNA TGTGCCATCAGTGGGGGACAGGGCGATGGCAATCAGCCCCAGCATTTT.

This chain joins TRBV20-1 and TRBJ2-1, with TRBD2 as a possible D gene (6 bases). Deletions cut 8 bases from V and 6 bases from J, with 17 bases between. The CDR3 is 13 residues long. Germline V gives CDR1 DFQATT, CDR2 SNEGSKA (reference sequence). DNA of the CDR3: TGCAGTTCCCACGGTCAAGCGGGCAATGAGCAGTTCTTC. Its translation: CSSHGQAGNEQFF.

This clonotype was detected ten times or more. This chain connects TRBV29-1 to TRBJ2-7; the D gene is possibly TRBD1 (6 bases). The length of the CDR3 is 13 residues. Trimming pared 4 bases from V and 0 bases from J, leaving 10 bases between. CDR1 SQVTM and CDR2 ANQGSEA come from the germline V gene. CDR3 coding DNA: TGCAGCGTTGCGAGGACAGACTCCTACGAGCAGTACTTC. This sequence encodes CSVARTDSYEQYF.

This chain joins TRBV7-2 and TRBJ2-3; 10 nucleotides agree with TRBD2. Germline loops: CDR1 SGHTA, CDR2 FQGNSA. This CDR3 comprises 15 residues. Trimming removed 2 bases from V and 5 bases from J; junction bases left unmatched: 4. The CDR3 nucleotides read TGTGCCAGCAGCTTACTAGCGGGAGCAAAAGATACGCAGTATTTT. It encodes CASSLLAGAKDTQYF.

This clonotype was found a few times. As DNA, the CDR3 is TGCGCCAGCAGCATCGGACAGGCGGAGACCCAGTACTTC. It translates to CASSIGQAETQYF. The chain joins TRBV5-1 to TRBJ2-5, with TRBD1 matching over 7 bases. Trimming cost V 4 bases and J 5 bases; bases outside gene matches: 5. Germline loops: CDR1 SGHRS, CDR2 YFSETQ. CDR3 length equals 13 residues.

The chain uses TRBV11-1 and TRBJ1-1; 11 bases line up with TRBD1. J gave up 6 bases and V 5 bases, and 5 bases lay outside the gene matches. The CDR3 covers 14 residues. Germline CDR1 reads SGHAT; CDR2 reads FQDESV (reference sequence). The CDR3 spells CASSADRGRAEAFF. CDR3 nucleotide sequence: TGTGCCAGCAGCGCGGACAGGGGGCGGGCTGAAGCTTTCTTT.

This clonotype has a handful of counts. V is TRBV20-1 and J is TRBJ1-2; D remains ambiguous. In germline, CDR1 is DFQATT, CDR2 SNEGSKA (reference sequence). There are 14 residues in the CDR3. Trimming took 1 base from V and 4 from J, leaving 13 bases between them. The CDR3 region is CSARGPQRSYGYTF. CDR3 sequence (DNA): TGCAGTGCTAGAGGCCCACAGCGAAGCTATGGCTACACCTTC.

With regard to this clonotype: Compared with germline, one end of the junction differs, possibly owing to a read error. The chain employs TRBV7-2 and TRBJ1-5; 7 bases are shared with TRBD1. This CDR3 spans 15 amino acids. The germline V gene encodes CDR1 SGHTA and CDR2 FQGNSA. This CDR3 is CASCLAGQGNQPQHF. The DNA for the CDR3 is TGTGCCAGCTGCTTAGCCGGACAGGGCAATCAGCCCCAGCATTTT. Complete variable domain (other parts from reference TRBV7-2 and TRBJ1-5): GAGVSQSPSNKVTEKGKDVELRCDPISGHTALYWYRQSLGQGLEFLIYFQGNSAPDKSGLPSDRFSAERTGGSVSTLTIQRTQQEDSAVYLCASCLAGQGNQPQHFGDGTRLSIL.

A few counts support this clonotype. The rearrangement links TRBV9 to TRBJ2-7; possibly TRBD2 for D (6 bases). This CDR3 contains 15 residues. Germline CDR1 and CDR2: SGDLS and YYNGEE. Trimming pared 4 bases from V and 2 bases from J, leaving 16 bases between. The DNA of the CDR3 is TGTGCCAGCAGCCGACCGGGACTGGGTACCTACGAGCAGTACTTC. This codes for CASSRPGLGTYEQYF.

Only a few counts were recorded for this clonotype. The chain employs TRBV12-3 or TRBV12-4 and TRBJ2-7, with 12 bases fitting TRBD2. The CDR3 spans 18 residues. V shed 3 bases, J shed 3 bases, and the junction held 12 bases outside the gene matches. CDR3 loop: CASSFSPQTSGGYYEQYF. The CDR3 nucleotides are TGTGCCAGCAGTTTTTCGCCTCAGACTAGCGGGGGATACTACGAGCAGTACTTC.

In its sample, this clonotype was seen many times. The chain has TRBV20-1 and TRBJ2-5; possibly TRBD2 for D (5 bases). From germline, CDR1 is DFQATT and CDR2 SNEGSKA (reference sequence). The CDR3 runs to 13 residues. The germline V and J ends were trimmed by 0 bases and 3 bases, with 8 bases remaining between them. The CDR3 sequence: CSARDAGKETQYF. CDR3 coding DNA: TGCAGTGCTAGAGATGCGGGTAAAGAGACCCAGTACTTC.

This clonotype was seen just once. J is TRBJ2-1 and V is TRBV15, with a weak D call TRBD2 (6 bases). From germline, CDR1 is LNHNV and CDR2 YYDKDF (reference sequence). Trimming removed 1 base at V and 2 bases at J, with 9 bases between. The CDR3 contains 15 residues. DNA for the CDR3: TGTGCCACCAGCAGAGGCGGGGAAACCTACAATGAGCAGTTCTTC. It is translated as CATSRGGETYNEQFF.

The sample holds a few counts of this clonotype. The rearrangement joins TRBV4-1 to TRBJ1-5; D is perhaps TRBD1 (6 bases). The V end lost 4 bases, the J end lost 5 bases, and 18 bases lay between the germline ends. The CDR3 spans 16 residues. The germline V gene encodes CDR1 MGHRA and CDR2 YSYEKL. CDR3 in amino acids: CASSPHPGTSDQPQHF. The DNA of the CDR3 is TGCGCCAGCAGCCCTCACCCGGGGACATCCGATCAGCCCCAGCATTTT.

The chain combines TRBV20-1 with TRBJ1-4; 7 nucleotides match TRBD1. This CDR3 spans 14 amino acids. Losses at the gene ends were 6 bases for V and 0 bases for J; bases not matched to a gene: 4. CDR1 is DFQATT, CDR2 SNEGSKA, per germline (reference sequence). DNA for the CDR3: TGCAGTGCCAGGACAGGTGCAACTAATGAAAAACTGTTTTTT. Encoded protein: CSARTGATNEKLFF.

The chain carries TRBV12-3 or TRBV12-4 and TRBJ1-2; TRBD1 might be the D (5 bases). CDR3 size: 15 residues. The V and J ends lost 3 bases and 6 bases respectively, with 17 bases between them. CDR3 residues: CASSFVGGVKDGYTF. The DNA of the CDR3 is TGTGCCAGCAGTTTCGTGGGGGGGGTCAAGGATGGCTACACCTTC.

The rearrangement links TRBV5-1 to TRBJ1-1; no clear D. Germline lookup yields CDR1 SGHRS and CDR2 YFSETQ. The CDR3 covers 14 residues. Between the trimmed V and J ends, which lost 0 bases and 6 bases, there was a span of 12 bases. CDR3 in amino acids: CASSLEFVGSEAFF. The CDR3 DNA reads TGCGCCAGCAGCTTGGAGTTTGTCGGGTCTGAAGCTTTCTTT.

This clonotype was seen only a few times. The chain is built from TRBV5-1 and TRBJ1-4; D unclear. CDR1 and CDR2 (germline): SGHRS, YFSETQ. The CDR3 contains 18 residues. Trimming shortened V by 2 bases and J by 5 bases, and 22 bases separated the two germline ends. CDR3 loop: CASSFGVIRGGPNEKLFF. The CDR3 DNA follows: TGCGCCAGCAGCTTTGGGGTTATTCGCGGCGGCCCGAATGAAAAACTGTTTTTT.

V gene TRBV20-1 combines with J gene TRBJ2-7, with 8 bases matching TRBD2. With V trimmed by 6 bases and J by 7 bases, 11 bases remained unmatched. The CDR3 sequence is 13 residues long. Germline V gene data show CDR1 as DFQATT and CDR2 as SNEGSKA (reference sequence). CDR3 loop: CSARLAHNNEQYF. The CDR3 DNA reads as TGCAGTGCCCGACTAGCGCATAACAATGAGCAGTACTTC.